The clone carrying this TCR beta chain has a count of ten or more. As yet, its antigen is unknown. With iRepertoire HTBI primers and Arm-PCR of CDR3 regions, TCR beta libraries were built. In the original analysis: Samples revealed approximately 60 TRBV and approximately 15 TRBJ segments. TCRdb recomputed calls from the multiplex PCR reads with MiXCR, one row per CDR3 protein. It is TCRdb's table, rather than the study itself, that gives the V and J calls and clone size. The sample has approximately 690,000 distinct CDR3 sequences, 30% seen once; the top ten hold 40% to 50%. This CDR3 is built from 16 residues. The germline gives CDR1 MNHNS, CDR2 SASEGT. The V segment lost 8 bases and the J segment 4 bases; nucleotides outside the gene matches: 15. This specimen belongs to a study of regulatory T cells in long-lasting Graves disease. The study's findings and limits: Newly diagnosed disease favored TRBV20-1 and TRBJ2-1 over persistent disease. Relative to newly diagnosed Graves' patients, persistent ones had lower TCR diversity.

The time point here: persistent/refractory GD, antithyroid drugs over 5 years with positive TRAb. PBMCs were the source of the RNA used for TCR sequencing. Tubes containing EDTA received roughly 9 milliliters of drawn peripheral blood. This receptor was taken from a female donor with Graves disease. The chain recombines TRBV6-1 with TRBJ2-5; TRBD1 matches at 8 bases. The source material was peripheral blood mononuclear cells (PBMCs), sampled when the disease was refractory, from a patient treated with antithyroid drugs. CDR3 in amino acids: CASGSRLQQGGETQYF. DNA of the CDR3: TGTGCCAGCGGATCCCGCCTTCAACAGGGGGGAGAGACCCAGTACTTC.